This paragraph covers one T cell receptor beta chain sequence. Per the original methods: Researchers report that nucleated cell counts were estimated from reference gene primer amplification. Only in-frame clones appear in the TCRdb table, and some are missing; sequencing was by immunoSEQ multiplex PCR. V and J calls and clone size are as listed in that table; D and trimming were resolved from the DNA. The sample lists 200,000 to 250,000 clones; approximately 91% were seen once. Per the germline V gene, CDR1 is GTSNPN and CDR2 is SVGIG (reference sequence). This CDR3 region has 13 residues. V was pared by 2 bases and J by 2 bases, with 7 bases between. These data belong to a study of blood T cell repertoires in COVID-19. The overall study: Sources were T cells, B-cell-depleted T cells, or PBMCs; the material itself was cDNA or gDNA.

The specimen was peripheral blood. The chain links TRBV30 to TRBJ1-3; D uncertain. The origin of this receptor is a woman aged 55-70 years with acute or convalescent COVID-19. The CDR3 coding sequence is TGTGCCTGGAGTAAACAAGCTGGAAACACCATATATTTT. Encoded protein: CAWSKQAGNTIYF.